This is a list of T cell receptor beta chains from one sample in a study of blood T cell repertoires in COVID-19. TCRdb's copy holds only in-frame clones and misses some; the assay was immunoSEQ multiplex PCR. Of 200,000 to 250,000 clones listed, 80% to 85% are singletons. The specimen was PBMCs or T cells enriched from blood (not recorded which). The source of these receptors is a woman aged 40-49 years who had recovered from COVID-19. Both conserved end residues are part of each CDR3. The order of the fields is clone size, D gene, V gene, J gene, CDR3 DNA, CDR3 protein. A D gene is named only where the DNA matches it firmly. The size entry is marked missing in some rows and otherwise reads once, few, many or a size class.

size: .
D: TRBD2
V: TRBV7-2
J: TRBJ2-7
DNA: TGTGCCAGCAGTCGCGGACTAGCGGAGAGGGGATACGAGCAGTACTTC
CDR3: CASSRGLAERGYEQYF

size: .
D: .
V: TRBV29-1
J: TRBJ1-2
DNA: TGCAGCGTGAACCAGGGGCCTTCAGGATATGGCTACACCTTC
CDR3: CSVNQGPSGYGYTF

size: .
D: TRBD2
V: TRBV5-6
J: TRBJ2-3
DNA: TGTGCCAGCAGCTTGGAGACTAGCGGGACAGATACGCAGTATTTT
CDR3: CASSLETSGTDTQYF

size: .
D: TRBD1
V: TRBV27
J: TRBJ2-3
DNA: TGTGCCAGCAGACCGACAGGGGGCAGGACAGATACGCAGTATTTT
CDR3: CASRPTGGRTDTQYF

size: few
D: TRBD2
V: TRBV28
J: TRBJ2-7
DNA: TGTGCCAGCAGCCCCCAATACCTAGCGGGAGCTTGGGGGGAGCAGTACTTC
CDR3: CASSPQYLAGAWGEQYF

size: .
D: TRBD2
V: TRBV6-5
J: TRBJ2-1
DNA: TGTGCCAGCACCTCCCTGGGTAGCGGGAGTAGTGAGCAGTTCTTC
CDR3: CASTSLGSGSSEQFF

size: few
D: .
V: TRBV28
J: TRBJ1-1
DNA: TGTGCCAGCAGTTTCGCCCAGGGGATGGGAGCTTTCTTT
CDR3: CASSFAQGMGAFF

size: .
D: .
V: TRBV28
J: TRBJ1-2
DNA: TGTGCCAGCGGATTAGACATAAGTGGCTACACCTTC
CDR3: CASGLDISGYTF

size: .
D: .
V: TRBV19
J: TRBJ2-2
DNA: TGTGCCAGTAGTATTGAAGCAATGGCCGGGGAGCTGTTTTTT
CDR3: CASSIEAMAGELFF

size: .
D: .
V: TRBV27
J: TRBJ2-2
DNA: TGTGCCAGCAGTTGGGGAGGCCCCACCGGGGAGCTGTTTTTT
CDR3: CASSWGGPTGELFF

size: .
D: TRBD2
V: TRBV11-2
J: TRBJ2-3
DNA: TGTGCCAGCAGCTTAGGCGGGAGGGTTGGAGATACGCAGTATTTT
CDR3: CASSLGGRVGDTQYF

size: .
D: TRBD2
V: TRBV5-1
J: TRBJ2-3
DNA: TGCGCCAGCAGCTCTGCCGGGACTAGCGGGAGGGACAGGGGCACAGATACGCAGTATTTT
CDR3: CASSSAGTSGRDRGTDTQYF

size: .
D: TRBD2
V: TRBV29-1
J: TRBJ2-1
DNA: TGCAGCGCCGGACTAGCGGGATTTGAGCAGTTCTTC
CDR3: CSAGLAGFEQFF

size: .
D: .
V: TRBV5-1
J: TRBJ2-1
DNA: TGCGCCAGCAGCCAGGACAACCGCAATGAGCAGTTCTTC
CDR3: CASSQDNRNEQFF

size: .
D: TRBD2
V: TRBV5-3
J: TRBJ2-3
DNA: TGTGCCAGAAGTCGCTTAGAAGCGGGAGGGCCTCCAGATACGCAGTATTTT
CDR3: CARSRLEAGGPPDTQYF

size: .
D: TRBD2
V: TRBV9
J: TRBJ2-1
DNA: TGTGCCAGCAGCCCTAGACTAGCCCGGGGCAATGAGCAGTTCTTC
CDR3: CASSPRLARGNEQFF

size: .
D: .
V: TRBV6-5
J: TRBJ2-1
DNA: TGTGCCAGTCAAGAGGACTCGGGAGTCCACAATGAGCAGTTCTTC
CDR3: CASQEDSGVHNEQFF

size: .
D: .
V: TRBV6-7
J: TRBJ2-2
DNA: TGTGCCAGCAGTACAAACCCTTCTACAGGGAACCTGAACACCGGGGAGCTGTTTTTT
CDR3: CASSTNPSTGNLNTGELFF

size: .
D: .
V: TRBV19
J: TRBJ1-4
DNA: TGTGCCAGTAGTATTTCGGGAGCGGCTAATGAAAAACTGTTTTTT
CDR3: CASSISGAANEKLFF

size: .
D: .
V: TRBV14
J: TRBJ1-2
DNA: TGTGCCAGCAGCCAACGGGGGGGTATTGGCTACACCTTC
CDR3: CASSQRGGIGYTF

size: .
D: TRBD1
V: TRBV11-2
J: TRBJ2-7
DNA: TGTGCCAGCAGCCTGGGACAGACCTCCTACGAGCAGTACTTC
CDR3: CASSLGQTSYEQYF

size: .
D: .
V: TRBV11-2
J: TRBJ2-3
DNA: TGTGCCAGCAGCTTCGCAGATACGCAGTATTTT
CDR3: CASSFADTQYF

size: .
D: TRBD1
V: TRBV28
J: TRBJ1-5
DNA: TGTGCCAGCTGGCGAGACAGGGGGAAAAGACAGCCCCAGCATTTT
CDR3: CASWRDRGKRQPQHF

size: once
D: TRBD2
V: TRBV12-5
J: TRBJ2-3
DNA: TGTGCTAGTGGTTTGTCTAGCGGGAGCGGCACAGATACGCAGTATTTT
CDR3: CASGLSSGSGTDTQYF

size: .
D: TRBD1
V: TRBV27
J: TRBJ1-1
DNA: TGTGCCAGCAACTCCGGGACAGGGTTCCTGGACACTGAAGCTTTCTTT
CDR3: CASNSGTGFLDTEAFF

size: .
D: .
V: TRBV18
J: TRBJ1-2
DNA: TGTGCCAGCTCCAACAGGGCACTTTATGGCTACACCTTC
CDR3: CASSNRALYGYTF

size: .
D: TRBD1
V: TRBV5-1
J: TRBJ1-4
DNA: TGCGCCAGCAGCAGGGGACAGTCCAATGAAAAACTGTTTTTT
CDR3: CASSRGQSNEKLFF

size: .
D: TRBD2
V: TRBV9
J: TRBJ2-2
DNA: TGTGCCAGCAGCGGAGCGGGAGATTACGGGGAGCTGTTTTTT
CDR3: CASSGAGDYGELFF

size: .
D: TRBD2
V: TRBV28
J: TRBJ2-1
DNA: TGTGCCAGCAGTCCTAGCGGGAGGGCCTCGGATGAGCAGTTCTTC
CDR3: CASSPSGRASDEQFF

size: .
D: .
V: TRBV10-3
J: TRBJ2-5
DNA: TGTGCCATCAGTGAGGTCTCCGGGGCCCAGTACTTC
CDR3: CAISEVSGAQYF

size: .
D: .
V: TRBV3-1/TRBV3-2
J: TRBJ2-2
DNA: TGTGCCAGCAGCCCCTGGGGAGAGGGCACCGGGGAGCTGTTTTTT
CDR3: CASSPWGEGTGELFF

size: .
D: TRBD2
V: TRBV30
J: TRBJ2-3
DNA: TGTGCCTGCCGGACTAGCGGGGGCCCCACAGATACGCAGTATTTT
CDR3: CACRTSGGPTDTQYF

size: once
D: .
V: TRBV5-1
J: TRBJ1-6
DNA: TGCGCCAGCAGCTTTTCAGGGGATTCACCCCTCCACTTT
CDR3: CASSFSGDSPLHF

size: .
D: TRBD2
V: TRBV3-1/TRBV3-2
J: TRBJ2-1
DNA: TGTGCCAGCAGACGGGGGGAGGGCGTGGGCAATGAGCAGTTCTTC
CDR3: CASRRGEGVGNEQFF

size: .
D: .
V: TRBV27
J: TRBJ2-5
DNA: TGTGCCAGCAGTTTACAGGGGCAAGAGACCCAGTACTTC
CDR3: CASSLQGQETQYF

size: .
D: TRBD1
V: TRBV6-1
J: TRBJ2-2
DNA: TGTGCCAGCAGTGAAGGGACAGGGGGTACCGGGGAGCTGTTTTTT
CDR3: CASSEGTGGTGELFF

size: .
D: TRBD1
V: TRBV4-3
J: TRBJ2-3
DNA: TGCGCCAGCAGCCAAGACCGTCCTCTAGCAGGGGGTACGCAGTATTTT
CDR3: CASSQDRPLAGGTQYF

size: .
D: TRBD2
V: TRBV4-1
J: TRBJ2-5
DNA: TGCGCCAGCAGCGTAGCGGGGGCCCAAGAGACCCAGTACTTC
CDR3: CASSVAGAQETQYF

size: .
D: TRBD2
V: TRBV6-5
J: TRBJ2-5
DNA: TGTGCCAGCAGCTTCAGCGGGAGGGCCGATGAGACCCAGTACTTC
CDR3: CASSFSGRADETQYF

size: .
D: .
V: TRBV9
J: TRBJ1-2
DNA: TGTGCCAGCAGCGTCGGACAGAACTATGGCTACACCTTC
CDR3: CASSVGQNYGYTF

size: .
D: .
V: TRBV24-1
J: TRBJ1-5
DNA: TGTGCCACCAGTGATTTTCAGGGGAATCAGCCCCAGCATTTT
CDR3: CATSDFQGNQPQHF

size: .
D: TRBD1
V: TRBV19
J: TRBJ2-5
DNA: TGTGCCACTATAATGACAGGGGAATGTGAGACCCAGTACTTC
CDR3: CATIMTGECETQYF

size: .
D: .
V: TRBV19
J: TRBJ1-5
DNA: TGTGCCAGTAGTCCAGGGGAGCGGCAGCCCCAGCATTTT
CDR3: CASSPGERQPQHF

size: .
D: .
V: TRBV3-1/TRBV3-2
J: TRBJ2-5
DNA: TGTGCCAGCAGCCAAGGACTAGGGGTTGGTGAGACCCAGTACTTC
CDR3: CASSQGLGVGETQYF

size: .
D: TRBD1
V: TRBV9
J: TRBJ1-1
DNA: TGTGCCAGCAGCGTAGTGGGACAGTCGACTGAAGCTTTCTTT
CDR3: CASSVVGQSTEAFF

size: .
D: TRBD1
V: TRBV5-5
J: TRBJ2-2
DNA: TGTGCCAGCAGCTTTACAGGGGTTGTCACCGGGGAGCTGTTTTTT
CDR3: CASSFTGVVTGELFF

size: few
D: .
V: TRBV20-1
J: TRBJ2-5
DNA: TGCAGTGCTGGGACTTTAGAGACCCAGTACTTC
CDR3: CSAGTLETQYF

size: .
D: TRBD1
V: TRBV10-1
J: TRBJ1-1
DNA: TGCGCCAGCAGGGGACAGGGGACGACTGAAGCTTTCTTT
CDR3: CASRGQGTTEAFF

size: few
D: TRBD1
V: TRBV19
J: TRBJ1-2
DNA: TGTGCCAGTAAGTCCGGACAGGTTGGATATGGCTACACCTTC
CDR3: CASKSGQVGYGYTF

size: .
D: .
V: TRBV4-2
J: TRBJ1-4
DNA: TGTGCCAGCAGCCATAGGGACAAGGAAAAACTGTTTTTT
CDR3: CASSHRDKEKLFF

size: few
D: .
V: TRBV19
J: TRBJ1-4
DNA: TGTGCCAGTAGAGACGGAGGGTCCGCTAATGAAAAACTGTTTTTT
CDR3: CASRDGGSANEKLFF

size: .
D: .
V: TRBV7-2
J: TRBJ1-5
DNA: TGTGCCAGCAGCTTACTTTCGGCGGACTTGGAGCCCCAGCATTTT
CDR3: CASSLLSADLEPQHF

size: .
D: .
V: TRBV7-9
J: TRBJ1-3
DNA: TGTGCCAGCAGCCACCCCCGGTACTCTCCAGGGGTCGGAAACACCATATATTTT
CDR3: CASSHPRYSPGVGNTIYF

size: .
D: .
V: TRBV21-1
J: TRBJ1-2
DNA: TGTGCCAGCCCCGGTGAAGCAAACTATGGCTACACCTTC
CDR3: CASPGEANYGYTF

size: .
D: TRBD1
V: TRBV2
J: TRBJ1-5
DNA: TGTGCCAGCGCCAGACCCGGGACAGAAAATCAGCCCCAGCATTTT
CDR3: CASARPGTENQPQHF

size: .
D: .
V: TRBV2
J: TRBJ1-5
DNA: TGTGCCAGCAGTAAACAGGGCGGCAATCAGCCCCAGCATTTT
CDR3: CASSKQGGNQPQHF

size: .
D: .
V: TRBV27
J: TRBJ2-1
DNA: TGTGCCAGCAGTTTACGTTGGAGCTCCTACAATGAGCAGTTCTTC
CDR3: CASSLRWSSYNEQFF

size: few
D: TRBD1
V: TRBV27
J: TRBJ1-2
DNA: TGTGCCAGCAGTCGGAACTCCGGGACAGGGCTTTTTGGCTACACCTTC
CDR3: CASSRNSGTGLFGYTF

size: .
D: TRBD1
V: TRBV15
J: TRBJ1-4
DNA: TGTGCCACCAGAGAGACAGGGTATAATGAAAAACTGTTTTTT
CDR3: CATRETGYNEKLFF

size: .
D: .
V: TRBV11-3
J: TRBJ2-1
DNA: TGTGCCAGCAGCACGGACTCGAGCTCCTACAATGAGCAGTTCTTC
CDR3: CASSTDSSSYNEQFF